The clone carrying this T cell receptor beta chain has a handful of counts. The antigen remains undetermined. This sample stems from a study of T cells in Graves' hyperthyroidism and ophthalmopathy. Overall study results and limits: Stable hyperthyroidism was told apart from ophthalmopathy by a model built on 13 V-J features.

Over 18 months, lack of ophthalmopathy progression marked Graves' hyperthyroidism as stable. Disease duration under 2 months; hyperthyroidism patients were aged 18 to 65. The V end was cut by 6 bases, the J end by 7 bases, with 15 bases between. This CDR3 has 14 residues. TCR beta CDR3 region amplification was performed from RNA transcripts. TCR CDR3 regions were first amplified by RT-PCR with HTBI primers. MiXCR, run by TCRdb on the multiplex PCR reads, gives a single entry per CDR3 protein. This sample has roughly 570,000 distinct CDR3 sequences, with around 42% found just once. The V call is TRBV12-3 or TRBV12-4, the J call TRBJ1-4; a possible D gene is TRBD1 (6 bases). The specimen sequenced was peripheral blood or thyroid tissue (not recorded which). The clonotype was recovered from a woman aged 18-35 years with Graves' hyperthyroidism. The CDR3 is CASSQEGGSEKLFF. The CDR3 nucleotides read TGTGCCAGCAGCCAGGAGGGGGGTAGTGAAAAACTGTTTTTT.